These 10 T cell receptor beta chains came from one sample sequenced in a study of metastatic and nonmetastatic thyroid tumors. Thyroid surgery took place with no prior treatment in any patient. MiXCR was used by TCRdb to re-call the PCR reads. The sample contains some 25,000 clones, approximately 20% of which appear only once. Material for sequencing was blood. These receptors came from a female donor with papillary thyroid cancer or a benign thyroid nodule (not recorded which). Some clones in this sample may be carry-over from other donors' samples.

The J gene is TRBJ2-3, the V gene TRBV20-1, with no clear D. The CDR3 runs 17 residues. Trimming stripped 4 bases from V and 2 bases from J, with 22 bases between. The germline V gene encodes CDR1 DFQATT and CDR2 SNEGSKA (reference sequence). The CDR3 sequence: CSAISLVLGRYTDTQYF. The CDR3 region has the DNA TGCAGTGCTATCTCTCTCGTTTTAGGCCGGTACACAGATACGCAGTATTTT.

The table lists this clone with many counts. This sequence joins TRBV5-8 and TRBJ2-7, with D possibly matching TRBD1 (6 bases). V was cut by 4 bases and J by 9 bases, with 17 bases left in between. Germline V gives CDR1 SGHTS, CDR2 YDEGEE. The CDR3 covers 13 residues. This chain's CDR3 is CASSTAQGMGQYF. Written as DNA, the CDR3 is TGTGCCAGCAGCACCGCACAGGGTATGGGGCAGTACTTC.

As for this clone: An end of the junction does not agree with germline; a read error may underlie this. The gene calls are TRBV6-4 and TRBJ2-7; TRBD1 matches at 8 bases. The CDR3 runs 11 residues. Looked up from germline, CDR1 is MRHNA and CDR2 is SNTAGT. The CDR3 DNA reads as TGTGCCAGCAGCTATAGACAGGGGCAGAACTTC. It yields the protein CASSYRQGQNF.

By proportion, this clone is medium-sized. V gene TRBV19 combines with J gene TRBJ2-1, with 8 bases matching TRBD2. CDR1 and CDR2 from the germline V gene are LNHDA and SQIVND (reference sequence). The J segment lost 7 bases and the V segment lost 8 bases, leaving 7 bases of the junction unmatched. The CDR3 contains 13 residues. The CDR3 is CASSSGGWNEQFF. CDR3 sequence (DNA): TGTGCCAGTTCATCGGGGGGGTGGAATGAGCAGTTCTTC.

This clone was seen at least ten times. This chain joins TRBV7-2 and TRBJ1-5; D gene unclear. V was shortened by 3 bases and J by 7 bases, with 7 bases between the two germline ends. Germline CDR1 SGHTA, CDR2 FQGNSA. This CDR3 contains 12 residues. The CDR3 bases are TGTGCCAGCAGCTTCGAACGACAGCCCCAGCATTTT. It codes for CASSFERQPQHF.

This clone was found many times. The V call is TRBV5-1, the J call TRBJ1-2; D unresolved. Trimming pared 3 bases from V and 4 bases from J, leaving 10 bases between. The CDR3 spans 13 residues. Germline CDR1 SGHRS, CDR2 YFSETQ. CDR3 bases: TGCGCCAGCAGCTACGACGCCTCCTATGGCTACACCTTC. Residues: CASSYDASYGYTF.

This clone was recorded at least ten times. The rearrangement links TRBV20-1 to TRBJ2-7; possibly TRBD2 for D (6 bases). The CDR3 is made up of 14 amino acids. Germline V lookup: CDR1 DFQATT, CDR2 SNEGSKA (reference sequence). The V end was cut by 5 bases, the J end by 1 base, with 15 bases between. The CDR3 here is CSALSSGVSYEQYF. CDR3 DNA sequence: TGCAGTGCTCTATCCTCGGGGGTGTCCTACGAGCAGTACTTC.

In its sample, this clone was seen many times. The chain uses TRBV12-3 or TRBV12-4 and TRBJ1-5; 9 positions agree with TRBD1. The CDR3 has 16 residues. Trimming at V came to 3 bases and at J to 7 bases, leaving 10 bases not matched to a gene. The CDR3 loop is CASSLFMGQGVQPQHF. DNA of the CDR3: TGTGCCAGCAGTTTGTTTATGGGACAGGGAGTCCAGCCCCAGCATTTT.

In this sample, this clone turned up many times. The J gene is TRBJ1-2, the V gene TRBV5-4, with D possibly matching TRBD1 (6 bases). CDR1 and CDR2 (germline): SGHNT, YYREEE (reference sequence). V was pared by 1 base and J by 6 bases, with 10 bases between. CDR3 length equals 13 residues. Here the CDR3 reads CASSLTQGDGYTF. The CDR3 nucleotides read TGTGCCAGCAGCTTGACACAGGGAGATGGCTACACCTTC.

This clone was seen repeatedly, ten times or more. The chain employs TRBV7-3 and TRBJ2-1, with 8 nucleotides matching TRBD2. Germline V gene sequence: CDR1 SGHTA, CDR2 FQGTGA. J lost 6 bases, V lost 5 bases, and 3 bases had no gene match. There are 13 residues in the CDR3. For the CDR3, the DNA is TGTGCCAGCAGCCGGGGGGGGGGCAATGAGCAGTTCTTC. Translating gives CASSRGGGNEQFF.